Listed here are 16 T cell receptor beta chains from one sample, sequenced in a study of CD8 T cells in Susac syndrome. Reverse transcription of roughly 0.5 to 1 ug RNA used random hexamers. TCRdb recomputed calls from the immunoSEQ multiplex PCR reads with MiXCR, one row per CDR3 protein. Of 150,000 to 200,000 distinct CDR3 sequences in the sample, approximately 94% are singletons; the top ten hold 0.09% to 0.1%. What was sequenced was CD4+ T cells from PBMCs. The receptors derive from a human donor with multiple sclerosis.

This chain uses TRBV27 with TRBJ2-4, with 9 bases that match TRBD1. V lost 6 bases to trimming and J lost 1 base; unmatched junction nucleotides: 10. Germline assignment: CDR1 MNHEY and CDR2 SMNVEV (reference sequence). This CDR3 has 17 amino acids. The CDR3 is CASRRMGQGRAKNIQYF. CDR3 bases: TGTGCCAGCAGGCGTATGGGACAGGGAAGGGCCAAAAACATTCAGTACTTC.

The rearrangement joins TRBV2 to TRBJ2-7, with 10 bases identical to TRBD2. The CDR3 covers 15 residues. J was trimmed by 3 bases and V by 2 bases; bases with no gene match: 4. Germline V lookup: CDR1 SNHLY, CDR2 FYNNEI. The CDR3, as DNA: TGTGCCAGCAGTGAAATGGCTAGCGGGGGCTACGAGCAGTACTTC. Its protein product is CASSEMASGGYEQYF.

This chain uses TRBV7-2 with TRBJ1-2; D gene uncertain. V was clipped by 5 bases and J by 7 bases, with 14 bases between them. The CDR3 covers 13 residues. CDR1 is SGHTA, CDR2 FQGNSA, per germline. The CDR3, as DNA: TGTGCCAGCAGCAGTTTGGTGGAGGGTGGCTACACCTTC. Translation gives CASSSLVEGGYTF.

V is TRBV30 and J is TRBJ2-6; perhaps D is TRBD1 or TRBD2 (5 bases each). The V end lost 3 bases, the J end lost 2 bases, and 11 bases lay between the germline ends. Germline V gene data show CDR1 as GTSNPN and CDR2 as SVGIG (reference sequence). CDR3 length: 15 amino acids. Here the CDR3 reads CAWSRGTPGANVLTF. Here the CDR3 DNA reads TGTGCCTGGAGCAGAGGGACCCCTGGGGCCAACGTCCTGACTTTC. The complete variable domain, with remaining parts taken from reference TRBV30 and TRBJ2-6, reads SQTIHQWPATLVQPVGSPLSLECTVEGTSNPNLYWYRQAAGRGLQLLFYSVGIGQISSEVPQNLSASRPQDRQFILSSKKLLLSDSGFYLCAWSRGTPGANVLTFGAGSRLTVL.

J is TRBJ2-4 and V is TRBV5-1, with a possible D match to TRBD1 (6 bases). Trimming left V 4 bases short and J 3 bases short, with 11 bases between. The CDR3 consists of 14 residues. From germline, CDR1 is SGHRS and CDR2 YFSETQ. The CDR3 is CASSRADSKNIQYF. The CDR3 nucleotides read TGCGCCAGCAGCCGGGCGGACAGCAAAAACATTCAGTACTTC.

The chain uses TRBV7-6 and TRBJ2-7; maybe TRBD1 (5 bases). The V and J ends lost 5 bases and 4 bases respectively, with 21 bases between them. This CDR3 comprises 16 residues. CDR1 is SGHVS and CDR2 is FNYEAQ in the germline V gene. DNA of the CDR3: TGTGCCAGCAGCCTAAAGGCAGGGCCCGTAGGATACGAGCAGTACTTC. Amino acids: CASSLKAGPVGYEQYF.

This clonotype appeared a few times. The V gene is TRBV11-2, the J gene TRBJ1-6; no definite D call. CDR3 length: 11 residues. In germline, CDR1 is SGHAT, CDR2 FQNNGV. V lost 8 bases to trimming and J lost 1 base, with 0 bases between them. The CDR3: CASSYNSPLHF. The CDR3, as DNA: TGTGCCAGCTCCTATAATTCACCCCTCCACTTT.

The CDR3 is CAYDLPGLLPRSNQPQHF. CDR3 bases: TGTGCCTACGACCTCCCCGGACTGCTACCAAGGAGCAATCAGCCCCAGCATTTT. This rearrangement joins TRBV30 to TRBJ1-5; no firm D call. Per germline, CDR1 GTSNPN and CDR2 SVGIG (reference sequence). V lost 7 bases and J lost 1, with 26 bases in between. This CDR3 spans 18 amino acids. The whole variable domain, filled in from reference TRBV30 and TRBJ1-5, reads SQTIHQWPATLVQPVGSPLSLECTVEGTSNPNLYWYRQAAGRGLQLLFYSVGIGQISSEVPQNLSASRPQDRQFILSSKKLLLSDSGFYLCAYDLPGLLPRSNQPQHFGDGTRLSIL.

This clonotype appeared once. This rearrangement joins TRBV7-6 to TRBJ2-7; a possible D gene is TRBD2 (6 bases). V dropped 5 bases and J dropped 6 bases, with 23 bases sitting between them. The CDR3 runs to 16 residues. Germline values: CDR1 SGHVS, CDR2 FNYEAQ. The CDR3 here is CASSPQIALGTSEQYF. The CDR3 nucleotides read TGTGCCAGCAGCCCCCAGATTGCCTTAGGGACTTCCGAGCAGTACTTC. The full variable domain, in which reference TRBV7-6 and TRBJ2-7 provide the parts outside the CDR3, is GAGVSQSPRYKVTKRGQDVALRCDPISGHVSLYWYRQALGQGPEFLTYFNYEAQQDKSGLPNDRFSAERPEGSISTLTIQRTEQRDSAMYRCASSPQIALGTSEQYFGPGTRLTVT.

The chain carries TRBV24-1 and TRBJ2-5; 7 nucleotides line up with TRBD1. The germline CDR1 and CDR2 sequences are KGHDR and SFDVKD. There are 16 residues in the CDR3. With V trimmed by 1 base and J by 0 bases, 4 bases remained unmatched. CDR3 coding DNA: TGTGCCACCAGTGATTTCAGCAGGGGGTACCAAGAGACCCAGTACTTC. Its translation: CATSDFSRGYQETQYF.

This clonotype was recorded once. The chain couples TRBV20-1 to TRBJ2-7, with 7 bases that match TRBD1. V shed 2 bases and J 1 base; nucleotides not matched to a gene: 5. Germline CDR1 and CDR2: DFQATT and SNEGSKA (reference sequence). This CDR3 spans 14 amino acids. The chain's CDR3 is CSARPGTVSYEQYF. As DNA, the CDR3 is TGCAGTGCTAGACCCGGGACAGTATCCTACGAGCAGTACTTC.

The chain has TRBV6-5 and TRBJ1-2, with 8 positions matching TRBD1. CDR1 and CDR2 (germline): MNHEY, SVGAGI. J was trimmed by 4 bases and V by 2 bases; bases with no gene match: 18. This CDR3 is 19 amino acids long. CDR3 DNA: TGTGCCAGCAGTTACCCGGAAGGTTACGGACAGGGTACCCTCTATGGCTACACCTTC. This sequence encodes CASSYPEGYGQGTLYGYTF.

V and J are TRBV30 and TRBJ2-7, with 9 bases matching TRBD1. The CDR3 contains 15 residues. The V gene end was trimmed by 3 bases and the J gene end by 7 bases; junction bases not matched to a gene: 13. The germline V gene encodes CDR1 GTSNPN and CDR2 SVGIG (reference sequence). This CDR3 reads CAWSPPGTGTGEQYF. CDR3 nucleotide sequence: TGTGCCTGGAGCCCCCCCGGGACAGGGACTGGGGAGCAGTACTTC.

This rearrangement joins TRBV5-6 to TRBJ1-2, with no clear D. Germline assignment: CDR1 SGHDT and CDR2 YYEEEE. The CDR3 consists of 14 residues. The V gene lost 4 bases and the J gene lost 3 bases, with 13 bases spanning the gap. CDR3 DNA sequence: TGTGCCAGCAGCCCTCGGGGAAAGGACTATGGCTACACCTTC. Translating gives CASSPRGKDYGYTF.

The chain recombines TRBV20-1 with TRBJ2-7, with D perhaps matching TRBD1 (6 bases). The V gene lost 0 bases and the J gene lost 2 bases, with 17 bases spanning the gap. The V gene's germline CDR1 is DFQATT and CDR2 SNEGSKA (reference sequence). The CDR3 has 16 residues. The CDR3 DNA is TGCAGTGCTAGAGATGGGTTACGGCAGGGGCCCTACGAGCAGTACTTC. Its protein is CSARDGLRQGPYEQYF.

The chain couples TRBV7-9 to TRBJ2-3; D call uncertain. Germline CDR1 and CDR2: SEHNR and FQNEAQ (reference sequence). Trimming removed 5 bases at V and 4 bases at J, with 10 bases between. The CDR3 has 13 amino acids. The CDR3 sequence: CASSPTLPDTQYF. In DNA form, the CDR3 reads TGTGCCAGCAGCCCCACATTACCAGATACGCAGTATTTT.